The present T cell receptor (beta chain) was sequenced within a study of breast tumors, draining lymph nodes, adjacent tissues. Notes on the study in general: Compared with lymph nodes, tumors were less diverse; compared with nontumor tissue, more.

Points on this clonotype: The antigen is undetermined.

TCRdb reprocessed the multiplex PCR reads with MiXCR, giving one entry per CDR3 protein. The sample lists about 22,000 distinct CDR3 sequences; approximately 61% were seen once. The CDR3 is 14 residues long. CDR1 is DFQATT, CDR2 SNEGSKA, per germline (reference sequence). Trimming removed 1 base at V and 5 bases at J, with 14 bases between. Sequencing was carried out using tumor-adjacent breast tissue. The chain joins TRBV20-1 to TRBJ2-5, with D perhaps being TRBD1 or TRBD2 (5 bases each). The receptor was derived from a female donor with breast cancer. Some clones in this sample may be carry-over from other donors' samples. CDR3 coding DNA: TGCAGTGCTAGAGCCGGGGCAACTCTGGAGACCCAGTACTTC. Translating it yields CSARAGATLETQYF.